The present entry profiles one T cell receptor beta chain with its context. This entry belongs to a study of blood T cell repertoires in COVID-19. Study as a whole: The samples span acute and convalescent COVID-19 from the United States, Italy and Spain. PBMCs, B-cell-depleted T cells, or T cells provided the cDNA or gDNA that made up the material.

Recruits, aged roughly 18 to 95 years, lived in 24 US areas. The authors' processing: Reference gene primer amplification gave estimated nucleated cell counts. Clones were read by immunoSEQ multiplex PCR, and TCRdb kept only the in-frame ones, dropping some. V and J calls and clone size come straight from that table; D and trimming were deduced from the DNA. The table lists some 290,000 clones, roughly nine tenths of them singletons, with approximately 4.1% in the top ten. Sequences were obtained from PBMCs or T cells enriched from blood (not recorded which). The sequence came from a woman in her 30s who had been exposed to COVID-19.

The CDR3 loop reads CARRGGGGWEKLFF. In DNA form, the CDR3 reads TGTGCCCGCCGCGGGGGCGGGGGCTGGGAAAAACTGTTTTTT. The J gene is TRBJ1-4, the V gene TRBV9, with a weak D call TRBD1 (6 bases). CDR3 size: 14 residues. Trimming stripped 10 bases from V and 8 bases from J, with 21 bases between. CDR1 SGDLS and CDR2 YYNGEE come from the germline V gene.